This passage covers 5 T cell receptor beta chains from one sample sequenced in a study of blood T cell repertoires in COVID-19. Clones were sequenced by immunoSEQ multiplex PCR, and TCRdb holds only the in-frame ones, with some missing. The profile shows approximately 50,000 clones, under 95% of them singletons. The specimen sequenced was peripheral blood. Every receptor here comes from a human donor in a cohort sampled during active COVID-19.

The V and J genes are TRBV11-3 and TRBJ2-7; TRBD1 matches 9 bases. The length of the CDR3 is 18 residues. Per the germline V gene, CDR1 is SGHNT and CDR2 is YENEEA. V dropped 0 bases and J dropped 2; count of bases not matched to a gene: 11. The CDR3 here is CASSLEKVGGQGTYEQYV. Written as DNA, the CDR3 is TGTGCCAGCAGCTTAGAAAAGGTTGGGGGACAGGGCACCTACGAGCAGTACGTC.

The CDR3: CASSGLAGGEQYV. The CDR3 DNA follows: TGTGCCAGCAGCGGGTTAGCGGGAGGCGAGCAGTACGTC. J is TRBJ2-7 and V is TRBV5-4; 10 bases line up with TRBD2. V lost 4 bases, J lost 6 bases, and 4 bases stayed unmatched. This CDR3 has 13 amino acids. In germline, CDR1 is SGHNT, CDR2 YYREEE (reference sequence).

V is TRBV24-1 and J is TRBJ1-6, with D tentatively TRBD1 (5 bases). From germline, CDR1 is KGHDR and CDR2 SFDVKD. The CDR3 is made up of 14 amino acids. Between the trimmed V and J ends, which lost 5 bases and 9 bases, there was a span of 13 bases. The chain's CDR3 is CATSGAGTGSPLHF. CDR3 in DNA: TGTGCCACCAGTGGAGCAGGAACAGGTTCACCCCTCCACTTT.

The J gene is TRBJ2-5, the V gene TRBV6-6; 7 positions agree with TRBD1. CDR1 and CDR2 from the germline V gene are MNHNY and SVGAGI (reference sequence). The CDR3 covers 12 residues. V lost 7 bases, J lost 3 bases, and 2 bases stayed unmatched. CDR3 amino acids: CASTDREETQYF. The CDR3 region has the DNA TGTGCCAGCACCGACAGGGAAGAGACCCAGTACTTC.

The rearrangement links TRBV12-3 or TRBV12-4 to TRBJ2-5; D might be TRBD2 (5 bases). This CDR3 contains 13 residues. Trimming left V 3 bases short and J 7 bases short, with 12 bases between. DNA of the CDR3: TGTGCCAGCAGTTTTAGCTACCGGGGGACCCAGTACTTC. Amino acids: CASSFSYRGTQYF.